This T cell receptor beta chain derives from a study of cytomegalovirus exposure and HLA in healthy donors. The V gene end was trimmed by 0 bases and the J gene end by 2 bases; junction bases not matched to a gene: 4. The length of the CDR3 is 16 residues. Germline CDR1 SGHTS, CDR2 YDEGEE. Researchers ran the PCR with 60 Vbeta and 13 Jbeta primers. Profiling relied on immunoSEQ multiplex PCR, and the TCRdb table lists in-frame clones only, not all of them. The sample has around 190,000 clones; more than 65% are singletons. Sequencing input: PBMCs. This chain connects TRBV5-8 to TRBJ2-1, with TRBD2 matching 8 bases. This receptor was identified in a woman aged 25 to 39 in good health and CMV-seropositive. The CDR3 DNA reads TGTGCCAGCAGCTTGGCCGCACTAGCGGCCTACAATGAGCAGTTCTTC. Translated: CASSLAALAAYNEQFF.